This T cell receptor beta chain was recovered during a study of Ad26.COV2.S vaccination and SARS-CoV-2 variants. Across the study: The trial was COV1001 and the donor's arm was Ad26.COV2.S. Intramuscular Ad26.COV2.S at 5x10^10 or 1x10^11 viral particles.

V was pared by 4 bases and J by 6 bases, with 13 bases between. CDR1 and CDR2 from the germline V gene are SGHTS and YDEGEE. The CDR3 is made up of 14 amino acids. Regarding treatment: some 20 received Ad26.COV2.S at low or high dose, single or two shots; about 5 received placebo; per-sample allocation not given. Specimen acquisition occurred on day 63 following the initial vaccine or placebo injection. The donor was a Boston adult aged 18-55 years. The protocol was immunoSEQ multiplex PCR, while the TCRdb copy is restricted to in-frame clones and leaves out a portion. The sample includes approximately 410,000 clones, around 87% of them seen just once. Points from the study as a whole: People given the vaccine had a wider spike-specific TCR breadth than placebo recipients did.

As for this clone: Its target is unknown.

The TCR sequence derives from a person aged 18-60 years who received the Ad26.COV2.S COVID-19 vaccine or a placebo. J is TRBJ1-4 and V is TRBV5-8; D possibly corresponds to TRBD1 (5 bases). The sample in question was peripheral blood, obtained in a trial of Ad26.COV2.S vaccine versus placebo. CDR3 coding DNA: TGTGCCAGCAGCCCCAGGGTTGTGGATGAAAAACTGTTTTTT. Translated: CASSPRVVDEKLFF.